These 27 T cell receptor beta chains came from one sample sequenced in a study of blood T cell repertoires in COVID-19 (dated by TCRdb to 2020 to 2021). Receptors were amplified or captured by the immunoSEQ multiplex PCR assay. TCRdb stores this immuneACCESS table with in-frame sequences only. Part of the clones is absent; in the studies checked, under half of the shortfall reflects unresolved V genes, and no reason is known for the rest. The sample has fewer than 250,000 clones on record, 83% of them singletons. The top ten clonotypes cover 5.5% of the sample. Sequenced: peripheral blood. These receptors were taken from a human donor in a cohort sampled during active COVID-19.

The chain has TRBV3-1 (or the pseudogene TRBV3-2) and TRBJ1-5; D uncertain. The CDR3 runs to 15 residues. Germline V gives CDR1 LGHDT, CDR2 YNNKEL (reference sequence). The germline V and J ends were trimmed by 0 bases and 0 bases, with 6 bases remaining between them. The CDR3 nucleotides read TGTGCCAGCAGCCAAGAAATGTATAGCAATCAGCCCCAGCATTTT. This codes for CASSQEMYSNQPQHF.

CDR3 protein: CASSSRTGGNSNTGELFF. Here the CDR3 DNA reads TGTGCCAGCAGCTCAAGGACAGGGGGCAATTCGAACACCGGGGAGCTGTTTTTT. The rearrangement joins TRBV11-2 to TRBJ2-2; TRBD1 agrees at 11 bases. CDR1 is SGHAT and CDR2 is FQNNGV in the germline V gene. The CDR3 sequence is 18 residues long. With 4 bases clipped from V and 0 bases from J, the junction kept 7 bases outside the gene matches.

The chain joins TRBV3-1 (or the pseudogene TRBV3-2) to TRBJ2-2; TRBD2 agrees at 10 bases. Trimming at V came to 0 bases and at J to 2 bases, leaving 9 bases not matched to a gene. Germline V gene sequence: CDR1 LGHDT, CDR2 YNNKEL (reference sequence). CDR3 length: 19 amino acids. The CDR3 DNA reads as TGTGCCAGCAGCCAAGATCAGGCTAGCGGGAGCCCCAACACCGGGGAGCTGTTTTTT. Translation gives CASSQDQASGSPNTGELFF.

The V call is TRBV7-8, the J call TRBJ2-7; weak D call: TRBD2 (7 bases). Trimming removed 5 bases at V and 3 bases at J, with 17 bases between. CDR3 length equals 15 residues. Germline CDR1 reads SGHVS; CDR2 reads FQNEAQ. The CDR3 protein is CASSPVGGLVYEQYF. In nucleotides, the CDR3 is TGTGCCAGCAGCCCCGTGGGGGGGCTGGTCTACGAGCAGTACTTC.

CDR3 DNA: TGTGCCACCAGTGATTTTTTGGAGCGGGAGTTCAAAAACATTCAGTACTTC. Its protein is CATSDFLEREFKNIQYF. The chain recombines TRBV24-1 with TRBJ2-4, with 8 bases identical to TRBD2. The V gene's germline CDR1 is KGHDR and CDR2 SFDVKD. The CDR3 contains 17 residues. V trimming: 1 base; J trimming: 3 bases; junction bases outside the gene matches: 7.

This CDR3 is CASSEARRTGYGYTF. Here the CDR3 DNA reads TGTGCCAGCAGTGAAGCTCGGAGAACTGGGTATGGCTACACCTTC. The V gene is TRBV2, the J gene TRBJ1-2, with no clear D. V lost 0 bases and J 5 bases, leaving 13 bases between the germline ends. Germline loops: CDR1 SNHLY, CDR2 FYNNEI. The CDR3 has 15 amino acids.

This clone has only a few counts. The chain recombines TRBV30 with TRBJ2-6, with D perhaps TRBD1 (5 bases). Germline assignment: CDR1 GTSNPN and CDR2 SVGIG (reference sequence). CDR3 size: 14 residues. The germline V and J ends were trimmed by 0 bases and 2 bases, with 5 bases remaining between them. Written as DNA, the CDR3 is TGTGCCTGGAGTGTAGGGGCTGGGGCCAACGTCCTGACTTTC. It encodes CAWSVGAGANVLTF.

This clone was seen only once. V gene TRBV3-1 (or the pseudogene TRBV3-2) combines with J gene TRBJ2-6; no definite D call. The CDR3 consists of 15 residues. The germline V and J ends were trimmed by 1 base and 0 bases, with 4 bases remaining between them. CDR1 is LGHDT and CDR2 is YNNKEL in the germline V gene (reference sequence). CDR3 region: CASSQAGSGANVLTF. CDR3 bases: TGTGCCAGCAGCCAAGCGGGCTCTGGGGCCAACGTCCTGACTTTC.

The rearrangement links TRBV28 to TRBJ2-3; 16 nucleotides match TRBD2. With 4 bases clipped from V and 1 base from J, the junction kept 5 bases outside the gene matches. CDR3 length: 18 residues. CDR1 and CDR2 (germline): MDHEN, SYDVKM. CDR3 loop: CASSSGTSGRAGTDTQYF. The CDR3 DNA reads as TGTGCCAGCAGTTCCGGGACTAGCGGGAGGGCCGGCACAGATACGCAGTATTTT.

This clone appeared a single time. V and J are TRBV27 and TRBJ2-3, with D maybe TRBD1 (7 bases). The germline gives CDR1 MNHEY, CDR2 SMNVEV (reference sequence). There are 16 residues in the CDR3. The V end lost 0 bases, the J end lost 6 bases, and 16 bases lay between the germline ends. The CDR3 sequence is CASSLSRGRRADTQYF. DNA of the CDR3: TGTGCCAGCAGTTTATCAAGGGGGCGGAGGGCGGATACGCAGTATTTT.

The J gene is TRBJ2-7, the V gene TRBV7-9; 7 nucleotides agree with TRBD1. Germline CDR1 SEHNR, CDR2 FQNEAQ (reference sequence). The V segment lost 5 bases and the J segment 2 bases; nucleotides outside the gene matches: 3. The CDR3 extends over 13 amino acids. DNA of the CDR3: TGTGCCAGCAGCCATACAGGGGCCTACGAGCAGTACTTC. This codes for CASSHTGAYEQYF.

The genes are TRBV30 and TRBJ1-3, with TRBD1 as a possible D gene (5 bases). The CDR3 spans 15 residues. Germline CDR1 GTSNPN, CDR2 SVGIG (reference sequence). V lost 1 base, J lost 0 bases, and 10 bases lay in between. CDR3 protein: CAWSAKGNSGNTIYF. The CDR3 bases are TGTGCCTGGAGTGCTAAGGGGAACTCTGGAAACACCATATATTTT.

This chain's CDR3 is CASSTIRQIYYEQYF. In DNA form, the CDR3 reads TGTGCCAGCAGTACCATAAGACAGATTTACTACGAGCAGTACTTC. The rearrangement joins TRBV6-5 to TRBJ2-7; possible D gene TRBD1, 5 bases. V lost 5 bases and J 3 bases, leaving 17 bases between the germline ends. In germline, CDR1 is MNHEY, CDR2 SVGAGI. The CDR3 sequence is 15 residues long.

V and J are TRBV11-2 and TRBJ1-5; D is uncertain. Trimming stripped 3 bases from V and 4 bases from J, with 7 bases between. Germline CDR1 SGHAT, CDR2 FQNNGV. This CDR3 comprises 13 residues. CDR3 in DNA: TGTGCCAGCAGCTTTCAGTGGAATCAGCCCCAGCATTTT. Its translation is CASSFQWNQPQHF.

The chain couples TRBV28 to TRBJ2-4; D is perhaps TRBD2 (5 bases). The CDR3 is 16 amino acids. The germline V gene has CDR1 MDHEN and CDR2 SYDVKM. Trimming took off 5 bases at V and 0 bases at J, with 14 bases between the two ends. CDR3 in DNA: TGTGCCAGCAGTAGGGCGGGCAATCTAGCCAAAAACATTCAGTACTTC. Its translation: CASSRAGNLAKNIQYF.

The rearrangement uses TRBV29-1 and TRBJ2-5; D might be TRBD2 (6 bases). The length of the CDR3 is 14 residues. Germline V gene lookup returns CDR1 SQVTM and CDR2 ANQGSEA. Trimming took off 3 bases at V and 2 bases at J, with 13 bases between the two ends. The CDR3 loop is CSVDGNSGQETQYF. In nucleotides, the CDR3 is TGCAGCGTTGATGGAAATAGCGGTCAAGAGACCCAGTACTTC.

The CDR3 DNA reads as TGTGCCAGCAGTTACCTCACAGGGGATGGCTACACCTTC. Translated, it gives CASSYLTGDGYTF. The chain joins TRBV6-5 to TRBJ1-2, with TRBD1 matching over 7 bases. V trimming: 2 bases; J trimming: 6 bases; junction bases outside the gene matches: 3. Germline assignment: CDR1 MNHEY and CDR2 SVGAGI. This CDR3 spans 13 amino acids.

This chain links TRBV5-1 with TRBJ2-7; 8 nucleotides line up with TRBD2. CDR3 length: 19 amino acids. V dropped 0 bases and J dropped 5; count of bases not matched to a gene: 19. Germline CDR1 SGHRS, CDR2 YFSETQ. CDR3 in amino acids: CASSLGQGSGAGATHEQYF. DNA for the CDR3: TGCGCCAGCAGCTTGGGGCAGGGGTCAGGAGCGGGAGCCACCCACGAGCAGTACTTC.

The chain recombines TRBV4-1 with TRBJ1-3; D is unresolved. The CDR3 runs 15 residues. Per germline, CDR1 MGHRA and CDR2 YSYEKL. The V gene lost 8 bases and the J gene lost 11 bases, with 25 bases spanning the gap. The CDR3 DNA follows: TGCGCCAGCGGCTTGCCGGGCGTTCTAAAGGAGGCCATATATTTT. The encoded protein is CASGLPGVLKEAIYF.

The chain couples TRBV3-1 (or the pseudogene TRBV3-2) to TRBJ2-7, with TRBD1 identical over 10 bases. The CDR3 is 17 residues long. Germline values: CDR1 LGHDT, CDR2 YNNKEL (reference sequence). V dropped 0 bases and J dropped 3; count of bases not matched to a gene: 8. CDR3 residues: CASSQDRLRDRGYEQYF. CDR3 DNA sequence: TGTGCCAGCAGCCAAGATCGACTGAGGGACAGGGGCTACGAGCAGTACTTC.

The chain recombines TRBV5-1 with TRBJ2-2; D is unclear. Germline V gene lookup returns CDR1 SGHRS and CDR2 YFSETQ. This CDR3 contains 14 residues. V was shortened by 0 bases and J by 5 bases, with 8 bases between the two germline ends. CDR3 region: CASSLGPVTGELFF. Written as DNA, the CDR3 is TGCGCCAGCAGCTTGGGCCCGGTTACCGGGGAGCTGTTTTTT.

This clone was seen only once. This rearrangement joins TRBV11-2 to TRBJ1-2; D ambiguous. Germline V lookup: CDR1 SGHAT, CDR2 FQNNGV. This CDR3 has 16 residues. V lost 7 bases and J 5 bases, leaving 23 bases between the germline ends. DNA of the CDR3: TGTGCCAGCACCCCCTCCAGTCTCCCGCAATTTTATGGCTACACCTTC. Its translation is CASTPSSLPQFYGYTF.

The gene calls are TRBV29-1 and TRBJ2-7; the match to TRBD2 covers 8 bases. The V gene end was trimmed by 2 bases and the J gene end by 3 bases; junction bases not matched to a gene: 3. This CDR3 region has 13 residues. Germline lookup yields CDR1 SQVTM and CDR2 ANQGSEA. CDR3 DNA sequence: TGCAGCGTTGAATCGGGACTAGGCTACGAGCAGTACTTC. Translating gives CSVESGLGYEQYF.

CDR3 in amino acids: CASSFSSSGGNEQFF. Here the CDR3 DNA reads TGCGCCAGCAGCTTTTCGTCTAGCGGGGGAAATGAGCAGTTCTTC. The chain is built from TRBV5-1 and TRBJ2-1; 10 nucleotides match TRBD2. J was trimmed by 7 bases and V by 2 bases; bases with no gene match: 6. Germline V gene sequence: CDR1 SGHRS, CDR2 YFSETQ. The CDR3 runs 15 residues.

The chain employs TRBV6-1 and TRBJ1-4, with 7 bases fitting TRBD1. Germline V CDR1 and CDR2: MNHNS, SASEGT. The CDR3 is 13 residues long. Trimming removed 3 bases from V and 7 bases from J; junction bases left unmatched: 2. The CDR3 DNA reads TGTGCCAGCAGTGAGACAGGGATTGAAAAACTGTTTTTT. As protein: CASSETGIEKLFF.

This clone appeared a single time. CDR3 bases: TGTGCCATCAGTGAGAATAAGGGGGACTATGGCTACACCTTC. It specifies CAISENKGDYGYTF. The chain recombines TRBV10-3 with TRBJ1-2, with a tentative D call TRBD1 (6 bases). V gave up 2 bases and J gave up 3 bases, with 10 bases separating them. Germline loops: CDR1 ENHRY, CDR2 SYGVKD. The CDR3 runs to 14 residues.

This clone has more than one count but fewer than ten. The chain combines TRBV28 with TRBJ1-5; 8 bases fit TRBD1. This CDR3 comprises 15 residues. V was clipped by 7 bases and J by 2 bases; unmatched bases: 7. Germline V gene lookup returns CDR1 MDHEN and CDR2 SYDVKM. Written as DNA, the CDR3 is TGTGCCAGCACCACACAGGGGGATGGCAATCAGCCCCAGCATTTT. Amino acids: CASTTQGDGNQPQHF.